This TCR beta chain was sequenced in a study of regulatory T cells in long-lasting Graves disease. Time point given: newly diagnosed GD, antithyroid drugs for less than 3 months. The TCR library was made from RNA that had been extracted from PBMCs in TRIzol. This clonotype has only a few counts. In building TCR beta libraries, iRepertoire HTBI primers were used together with Arm-PCR of CDR3 regions. A single record per CDR3 protein comes from TCRdb applying MiXCR to the multiplex PCR reads. Of about 540,000 distinct CDR3 sequences listed, roughly 12% are singletons. The CDR3 consists of 14 residues. Trimming stripped 4 bases from V and 4 bases from J, with 13 bases between. Per the germline V gene, CDR1 is LNHNV and CDR2 is YYDKDF (reference sequence). In addition, the sample was reused for a study of T cells in Graves' hyperthyroidism and ophthalmopathy.

The sample was peripheral blood mononuclear cells (PBMCs), taken at new diagnosis, from a patient treated with antithyroid drugs. This clonotype was obtained from a man aged 25 to 40 with Graves disease. This chain joins TRBV15 and TRBJ1-2, with D hard to call. The chain's CDR3 is CATSTDYHSYGYTF. DNA of the CDR3: TGTGCCACCAGCACCGACTACCACTCCTATGGCTACACCTTC. Full variable domain (remainder filled in from reference TRBV15 and TRBJ1-2): DAMVIQNPRYQVTQFGKPVTLSCSQTLNHNVMYWYQQKSSQAPKLLFHYYDKDFNNEADTPDNFQSRRPNTSFCFLDIRSPGLGDTAMYLCATSTDYHSYGYTFGSGTRLTVV.